The present T cell receptor (beta chain) was sequenced within a study of regulatory T cells in long-lasting Graves disease. Arm-PCR with iRepertoire HTBI primers amplified the CDR3 regions for these TCR beta libraries. TCRdb processed the multiplex PCR reads anew with MiXCR; each CDR3 protein has one entry. The sample lists under 500,000 distinct CDR3 sequences; about a fifth were seen once. This clonotype was seen more than once but under ten times. The CDR3 contains 14 residues. Trimming left V 4 bases short and J 0 bases short, with 10 bases between. Germline CDR1 is SQVTM and CDR2 is ANQGSEA. Time point: persistent/refractory GD, antithyroid drugs over 5 years with positive TRAb. The TCR library was prepared using RNA isolated from PBMCs.

This TCR came from a female donor with Graves disease. The material sequenced was peripheral blood mononuclear cells (PBMCs), taken when the disease was refractory, from a patient treated with antithyroid drugs. The chain uses TRBV29-1 and TRBJ1-3, with D hard to call. The chain's CDR3 is CSVAVGSSGNTIYF. The CDR3 coding sequence is TGCAGCGTTGCCGTCGGAAGCTCTGGAAACACCATATATTTT.